This T cell receptor (beta chain) stems from a study of identical twins. Study conclusions and caveats: Where out-of-frame alpha sequences were twin-shared, they showed excess low generation probability. Invariant T cells like MAIT and iNKT could partly confound the zero-insertion analyses. A cross-sectional statistical analysis, not follow-up of the same donors, supported the conclusions. The more abundant beta clonotypes in cord blood had fewer insertions, and memory repertoires did not show this.

TCRdb analysed the 5' RACE reads with MiXCR anew, one entry per CDR3 protein. The repertoire includes about 660,000 distinct CDR3 sequences, 8.6% of them detected once, and roughly 0.9% sits in the top ten. This clonotype was recorded at least ten times. Its antigen is not known. Per the germline V gene, CDR1 is SEHNR and CDR2 is FQNEAQ (reference sequence). V lost 8 bases, J lost 0 bases, and 10 bases lay in between. This CDR3 contains 13 residues. Another study also made use of these data, one on yellow fever vaccine responses in identical twins.

This sequence originates from a woman aged 18-29 years in good health. V and J are TRBV7-9 and TRBJ1-1; D may be TRBD1 (6 bases). Sequencing used PBMCs. The CDR3 protein is CASCGQLNTEAFF. Here the CDR3 DNA reads TGTGCCAGCTGCGGACAGCTGAACACTGAAGCTTTCTTT.